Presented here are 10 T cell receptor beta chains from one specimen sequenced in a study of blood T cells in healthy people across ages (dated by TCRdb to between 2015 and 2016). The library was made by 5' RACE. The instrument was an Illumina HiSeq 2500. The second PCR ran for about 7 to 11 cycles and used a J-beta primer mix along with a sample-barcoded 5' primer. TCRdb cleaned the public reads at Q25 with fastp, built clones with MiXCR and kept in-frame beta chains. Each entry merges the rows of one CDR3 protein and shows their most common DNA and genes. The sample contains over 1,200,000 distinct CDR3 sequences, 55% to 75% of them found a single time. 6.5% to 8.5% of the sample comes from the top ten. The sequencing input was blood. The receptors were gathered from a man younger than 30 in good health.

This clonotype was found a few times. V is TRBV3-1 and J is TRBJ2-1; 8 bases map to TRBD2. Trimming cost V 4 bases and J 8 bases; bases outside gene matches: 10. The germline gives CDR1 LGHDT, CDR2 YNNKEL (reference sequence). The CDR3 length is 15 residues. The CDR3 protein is CASSRSGGKYDEQFF. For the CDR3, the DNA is TGTGCCAGCAGCCGGAGCGGGGGCAAGTATGATGAGCAGTTCTTC.

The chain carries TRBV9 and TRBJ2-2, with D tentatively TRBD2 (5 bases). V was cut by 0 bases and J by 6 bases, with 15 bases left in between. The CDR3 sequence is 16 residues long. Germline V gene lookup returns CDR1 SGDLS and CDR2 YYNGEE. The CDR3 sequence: CASSVEAGVISGELFF. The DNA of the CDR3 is TGTGCCAGCAGCGTAGAGGCGGGCGTTATCTCCGGGGAGCTGTTTTTT.

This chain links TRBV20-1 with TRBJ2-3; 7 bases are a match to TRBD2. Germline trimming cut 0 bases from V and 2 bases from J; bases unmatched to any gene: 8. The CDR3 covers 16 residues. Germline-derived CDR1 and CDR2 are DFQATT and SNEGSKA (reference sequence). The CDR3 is CSARDLRLAITDTQYF. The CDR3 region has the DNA TGCAGTGCTAGAGATCTTAGACTAGCAATCACAGATACGCAGTATTTT.

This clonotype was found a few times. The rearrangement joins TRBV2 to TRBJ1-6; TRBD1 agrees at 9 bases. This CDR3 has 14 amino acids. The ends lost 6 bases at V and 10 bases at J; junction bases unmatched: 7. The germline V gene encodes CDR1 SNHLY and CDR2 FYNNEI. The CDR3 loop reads CASSWTGDGSPLHF. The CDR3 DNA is TGTGCCAGCAGCTGGACAGGGGACGGGTCACCCCTCCACTTT.

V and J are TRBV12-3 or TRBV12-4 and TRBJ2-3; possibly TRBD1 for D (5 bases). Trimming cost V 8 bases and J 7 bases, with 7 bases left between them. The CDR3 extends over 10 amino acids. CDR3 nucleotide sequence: TGTGCCAGCGGGGCCCATACGCAGTATTTT. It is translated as CASGAHTQYF.

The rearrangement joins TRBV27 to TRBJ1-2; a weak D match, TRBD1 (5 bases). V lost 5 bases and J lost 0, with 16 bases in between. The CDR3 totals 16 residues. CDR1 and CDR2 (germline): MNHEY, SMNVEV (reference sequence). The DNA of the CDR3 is TGTGCCAGCAGTATCAACCCAGGGCCCGCTAACTATGGCTACACCTTC. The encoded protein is CASSINPGPANYGYTF.

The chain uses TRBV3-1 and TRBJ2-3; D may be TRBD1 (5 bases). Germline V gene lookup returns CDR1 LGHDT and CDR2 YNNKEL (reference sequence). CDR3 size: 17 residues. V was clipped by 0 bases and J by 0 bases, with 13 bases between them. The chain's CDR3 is CASSQDWGGISTDTQYF. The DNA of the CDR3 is TGTGCCAGCAGCCAAGATTGGGGCGGAATTAGCACAGATACGCAGTATTTT.

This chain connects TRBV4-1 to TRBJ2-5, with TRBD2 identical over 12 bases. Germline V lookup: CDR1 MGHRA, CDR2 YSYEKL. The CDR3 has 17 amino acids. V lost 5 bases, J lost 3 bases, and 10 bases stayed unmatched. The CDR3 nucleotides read TGCGCCAGCAGCAGGACTAGCGGGGCCTTCAAGGAAGAGACCCAGTACTTC. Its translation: CASSRTSGAFKEETQYF.

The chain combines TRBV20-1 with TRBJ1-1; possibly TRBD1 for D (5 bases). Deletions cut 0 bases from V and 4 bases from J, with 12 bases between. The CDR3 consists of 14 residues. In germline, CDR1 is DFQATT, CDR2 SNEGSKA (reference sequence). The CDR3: CSARDGTVGTEAFF. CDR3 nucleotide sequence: TGCAGTGCTAGAGATGGGACGGTAGGCACTGAAGCTTTCTTT.

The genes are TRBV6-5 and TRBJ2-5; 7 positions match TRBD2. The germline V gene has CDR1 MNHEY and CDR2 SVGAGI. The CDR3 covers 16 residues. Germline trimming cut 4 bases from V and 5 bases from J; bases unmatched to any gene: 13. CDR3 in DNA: TGTGCCAGCAGTTCCCTCGGAGGGAGGGGATTTGAGACCCAGTACTTC. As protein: CASSSLGGRGFETQYF.